This T cell receptor (beta chain) was identified in a study of shared clonotypes between healthy human individuals. Points from the study as a whole: Estimated clonotype richness was generally higher in naive than memory subsets.

A remark on this clone: As yet, its antigen is unknown.

The CDR3 runs 17 residues. With 6 bases removed from V and 0 bases from J, the gap between germline ends came to 17 bases. CDR1 and CDR2 (germline): LNHDA, SQIVND (reference sequence). Study processing details: Filtering was not the same, since immunoSEQ gave junction-only sequences without quality scores. Libraries were prepared by immunoSEQ multiplex PCR; TCRdb keeps only in-frame clonotypes and omits some of them. Clone size and V and J calls were adopted from that table, with D and trimming inferred from the DNA. Among 2,100,000 or so clones listed, around 95% were seen once. Sequences were obtained from naive CD4+ T cells sorted from blood. Subset of the sample: CD45RA+ positively selected. V gene TRBV19 combines with J gene TRBJ1-4; a weak D match, TRBD1 (5 bases). The TCR originated in a man aged 18 to 35 in good health. CDR3 DNA: TGTGCCAGTAGGGGATCTCCCAAAGGGGCAACTAATGAAAAACTGTTTTTT. Amino acids: CASRGSPKGATNEKLFF. Combining the CDR3 with reference TRBV19 and TRBJ1-4 gives the whole variable domain DGGITQSPKYLFRKEGQNVTLSCEQNLNHDAMYWYRQDPGQGLRLIYYSQIVNDFQKGDIAEGYSVSREKKESFPLTVTSAQKNPTAFYLCASRGSPKGATNEKLFFGSGTQLSVL.